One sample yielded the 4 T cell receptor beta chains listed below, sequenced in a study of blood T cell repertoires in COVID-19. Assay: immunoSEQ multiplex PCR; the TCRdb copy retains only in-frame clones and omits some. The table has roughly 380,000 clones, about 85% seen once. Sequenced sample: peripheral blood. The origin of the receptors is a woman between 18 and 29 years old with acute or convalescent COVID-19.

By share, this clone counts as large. CDR3 sequence: CASSLRGENQPQHF. The CDR3 DNA is TGTGCCAGCAGCCTCAGGGGGGAGAATCAGCCCCAGCATTTT. This chain links TRBV9 with TRBJ1-5; 7 bases match TRBD1. The length of the CDR3 is 14 residues. V was pared by 4 bases and J by 4 bases, with 5 bases of the junction left unmatched. Per germline, CDR1 SGDLS and CDR2 YYNGEE.

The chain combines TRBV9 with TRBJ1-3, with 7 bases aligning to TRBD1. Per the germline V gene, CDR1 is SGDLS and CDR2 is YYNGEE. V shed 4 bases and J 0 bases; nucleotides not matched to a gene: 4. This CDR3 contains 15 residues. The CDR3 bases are TGTGCCAGCAGCCCTTGGGACAGCTCTGGAAACACCATATATTTT. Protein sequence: CASSPWDSSGNTIYF. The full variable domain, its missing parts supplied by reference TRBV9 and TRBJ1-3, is DSGVTQTPKHLITATGQRVTLRCSPRSGDLSVYWYQQSLDQGLQFLIQYYNGEERAKGNILERFSAQQFPDLHSELNLSSLELGDSALYFCASSPWDSSGNTIYFGEGSWLTVV.

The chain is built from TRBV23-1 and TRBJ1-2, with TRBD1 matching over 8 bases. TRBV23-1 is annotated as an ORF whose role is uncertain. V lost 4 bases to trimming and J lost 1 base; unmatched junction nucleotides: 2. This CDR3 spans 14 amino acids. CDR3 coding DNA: TGCGCCAGCAGTCGGACAGGGCTTAACTATGGCTACACCTTC. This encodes CASSRTGLNYGYTF.

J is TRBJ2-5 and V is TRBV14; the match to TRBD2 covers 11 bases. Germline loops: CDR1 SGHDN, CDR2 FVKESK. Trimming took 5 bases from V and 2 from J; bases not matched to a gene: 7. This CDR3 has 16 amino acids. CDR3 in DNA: TGTGCCAGCAGCAAAACTAGCGGGGGTGATCAAGAGACCCAGTACTTC. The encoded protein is CASSKTSGGDQETQYF.